This T cell receptor beta chain appears in the sequencing data of a study of T cell responses to AZD1222 COVID-19 vaccine. General study results and limits: The donor cohort was predominantly white British with a female majority, and clonal diversity may have been underestimated. Sampling that yielded the repertoires occurred only after the peak T cell response.

Sequencing was performed with immunoSEQ multiplex PCR; in TCRdb, only in-frame clones are kept and a portion is missing. The sample lists 90,000 to 120,000 clones; about 85% were seen once. CDR1 is LGHDT and CDR2 is YNNKEL in the germline V gene (reference sequence). This CDR3 comprises 16 residues. Trimming removed 5 bases from V and 4 bases from J; junction bases left unmatched: 11. Concerning this clone itself: Antigen unknown.

The V call is TRBV3-1 (or the pseudogene TRBV3-2), the J call TRBJ1-2, with 9 bases identical to TRBD1. The sequencing here drew on peripheral blood, taken 28 days after the second AZD1222 dose. The clonotype comes from an adult who received the AZD1222 COVID-19 vaccine. The CDR3 DNA reads TGTGCCAGCAGCGAAAGAGGAACAGGGGGCACCTATGGCTACACCTTC. Amino acids: CASSERGTGGTYGYTF.